This T cell receptor (beta chain) was recorded in a study of PD-L1 blockade in urothelial cancer. Study summary: Prior exposure to chemotherapy in patients amounted to 0 to 3 regimens received. Blood-derived samples held a median roughly 140,000 T cells.

The method was immunoSEQ multiplex PCR; TCRdb's version includes in-frame clones alone and lacks a portion of them. The sample lists 100,000 to 150,000 clones; about four fifths were seen once. Deletions cut 0 bases from V and 1 base from J, with 13 bases between. The CDR3 has 16 amino acids. Germline CDR1 and CDR2: MGHRA and YSYEKL. Time point meaning: pretreatment peripheral blood. Sequences were derived from PBMCs, sampled around atezolizumab (anti-PD-L1) treatment. This chain uses TRBV4-1 with TRBJ2-7, with D perhaps matching TRBD2 (5 bases). The TCR originated in a man aged 50 or older with urothelial cancer. As DNA, the CDR3 is TGCGCCAGCAGCCAAGACCCGGGATTCGGGTCCTACGAGCAGTACTTC. It encodes CASSQDPGFGSYEQYF.